The 3 T cell receptor beta chains below all came from one sample that was sequenced in a study of blood T cell repertoires in COVID-19. Profiling relied on immunoSEQ multiplex PCR, and the TCRdb table lists in-frame clones only, not all of them. The sample includes more than 250,000 clones, around 88% of them seen just once. Sequencing was performed on PBMCs or T cells enriched from blood (not recorded which). These receptors all come from a woman aged 40 to 50 with acute COVID-19.

The chain carries TRBV9 and TRBJ2-1, with D hard to call. Trimming pared 3 bases from V and 5 bases from J, leaving 9 bases between. Germline values: CDR1 SGDLS, CDR2 YYNGEE. The length of the CDR3 is 13 residues. CDR3 loop: CASSAYSNNEQFF. The CDR3 coding sequence is TGTGCCAGCAGCGCATACTCGAACAATGAGCAGTTCTTC.

The chain joins TRBV7-9 to TRBJ1-2, with 9 bases identical to TRBD1. The germline V gene encodes CDR1 SEHNR and CDR2 FQNEAQ (reference sequence). V shed 8 bases, J shed 3 bases, and the junction held 7 bases outside the gene matches. The CDR3 length is 14 residues. CDR3 sequence reads: CASYRRTGDYGYTF. CDR3 DNA: TGTGCCAGCTACCGCCGGACAGGGGACTATGGCTACACCTTC.

The V and J genes are TRBV10-1 and TRBJ2-2, with a weak D call TRBD2 (6 bases). Between the trimmed V and J ends, which lost 3 bases and 4 bases, there was a span of 15 bases. CDR3 length: 16 amino acids. Germline V lookup: CDR1 WNHNN, CDR2 SYGVQD (reference sequence). The CDR3 loop is CASSDVAGRGTGELFF. The CDR3 DNA is TGCGCCAGCAGTGACGTTGCGGGAAGGGGCACCGGGGAGCTGTTTTTT.